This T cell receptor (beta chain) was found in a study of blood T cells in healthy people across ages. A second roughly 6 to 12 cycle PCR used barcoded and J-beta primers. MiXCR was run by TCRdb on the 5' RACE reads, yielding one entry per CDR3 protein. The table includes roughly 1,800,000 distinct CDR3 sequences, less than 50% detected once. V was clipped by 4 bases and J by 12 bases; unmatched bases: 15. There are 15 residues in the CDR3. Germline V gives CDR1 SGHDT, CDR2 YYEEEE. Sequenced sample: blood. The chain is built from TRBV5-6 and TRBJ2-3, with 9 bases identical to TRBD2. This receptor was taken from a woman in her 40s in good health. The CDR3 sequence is CASSAWSLAGSPQYF. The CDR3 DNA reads TGTGCCAGCAGCGCGTGGAGCCTAGCGGGATCGCCACAGTATTTT.